These T cell receptor beta chains were read from a single sample in a study of radiation and T cells in renal cell carcinoma. The table came from immunoSEQ multiplex PCR; TCRdb's copy has only in-frame clones and leaves some out. The sample shows about 130,000 clones, about 88% of them seen only once. The sample here was blood, taken from a patient whose treatment included radiotherapy and nephrectomy. These TCRs come from a woman between 50 and 59 years old with renal cell carcinoma. CDR3s include the opening cysteine and the closing phenylalanine or tryptophan. The D gene is left open where the match is weak. Clone size is given for some rows only: seen once, a few or many times, or a class if the clone is expanded.

D gene,clone size,J gene,V gene,CDR3 protein,CDR3 DNA
TRBD2,-,TRBJ2-5,TRBV5-5,CASTWEGPRETQYF,TGTGCCAGCACCTGGGAGGGTCCTCGGGAGACCCAGTACTTC
TRBD2,-,TRBJ2-1,TRBV5-6,CASSLVGGAYNEQFF,TGTGCCAGCAGCTTGGTCGGGGGGGCCTACAATGAGCAGTTCTTC
-,-,TRBJ2-1,TRBV14,CASSFPGTPLFF,TGTGCCAGCAGCTTCCCCGGGACCCCCCTATTCTTC
-,-,TRBJ2-1,TRBV6-5,CASSGLSSRNNEQFF,TGTGCCAGCAGCGGGTTGAGCTCACGAAACAATGAGCAGTTCTTC
TRBD1,-,TRBJ1-2,TRBV18,CASSPWGTDYGYTF,TGTGCCAGCTCACCGTGGGGGACAGACTATGGCTACACCTTC
-,-,TRBJ1-1,TRBV2,CASSRGGLNTEAFF,TGTGCCAGCAGTAGGGGGGGGTTGAACACTGAAGCTTTCTTT
TRBD1,-,TRBJ1-5,TRBV5-8,CASSRRGTGGYQPQHF,TGTGCCAGCAGCCGCCGCGGGACAGGGGGCTATCAGCCCCAGCATTTT
-,-,TRBJ1-2,TRBV6-5,CASTRGSSNYGYTF,TGTGCCAGCACCAGAGGATCCTCTAACTATGGCTACACCTTC
-,-,TRBJ2-2,TRBV29-1,CSVEPGAGGTGELFF,TGCAGCGTTGAGCCGGGGGCCGGAGGTACCGGGGAGCTGTTTTTT
-,once,TRBJ1-1,TRBV15,CATTKGVMNTEAFF,TGTGCCACCACAAAAGGGGTCATGAACACTGAAGCTTTCTTT
-,-,TRBJ2-6,TRBV13,CASSIRTAGRRDGANVLTF,TGTGCCAGCAGTATTCGGACTGCGGGCAGGAGGGATGGGGCCAACGTCCTGACTTTC
-,few,TRBJ2-1,TRBV7-2,CASSPWASYNEQFF,TGTGCCAGCAGCCCCTGGGCTTCCTACAATGAGCAGTTCTTC
-,-,TRBJ2-5,TRBV30,CAWSVGLQETQYF,TGTGCCTGGAGTGTCGGACTCCAAGAGACCCAGTACTTC
-,-,TRBJ1-1,TRBV11-3,CASSLGSAGTTEAFF,TGTGCCAGCAGCTTAGGCAGCGCAGGGACCACTGAAGCTTTCTTT
-,-,TRBJ2-7,TRBV6-5,CASSYARGPGSYEQYF,TGTGCCAGCAGTTACGCCCGCGGTCCGGGATCCTACGAGCAGTACTTC
-,-,TRBJ1-4,TRBV2,CASSESRKGEKLFF,TGTGCCAGCAGTGAAAGCAGGAAGGGTGAAAAACTGTTTTTT
-,-,TRBJ1-5,TRBV7-8,CASSLTRQRNSNQPQHF,TGTGCCAGCAGCTTGACACGACAGAGAAATAGCAATCAGCCCCAGCATTTT
TRBD2,-,TRBJ2-1,TRBV15,CATSRDLGRVYEQFF,TGTGCCACCAGCAGAGATCTTGGGAGGGTCTATGAGCAGTTCTTC
TRBD1,-,TRBJ1-4,TRBV4-3,CASSQEQGLNEKLFF,TGCGCCAGCAGCCAAGAACAGGGGTTAAATGAAAAACTGTTTTTT
TRBD2,-,TRBJ2-7,TRBV15,CATSRGASGDYEQYF,TGTGCCACCAGCAGAGGAGCTAGCGGGGACTACGAGCAGTACTTC
-,-,TRBJ1-2,TRBV30,CAWSPRGRNYGYTF,TGTGCCTGGAGTCCCCGGGGAAGGAACTATGGCTACACCTTC
-,-,TRBJ2-7,TRBV6-1,CASGLGTGTYEQYF,TGTGCCAGCGGGCTTGGGACCGGGACCTACGAGCAGTACTTC
-,-,TRBJ1-5,TRBV18,CASSPPGHNSNQPQHF,TGTGCCAGCTCACCACCGGGACACAATAGCAATCAGCCCCAGCATTTT
-,-,TRBJ2-5,TRBV5-6,CASSSSTTQETQYF,TGTGCCAGCAGCTCGTCGACTACGCAAGAGACCCAGTACTTC
-,-,TRBJ1-3,TRBV9,CASSLSGPPGNTIYF,TGTGCCAGCAGTCTTAGTGGTCCCCCAGGAAACACCATATATTTT
TRBD1,-,TRBJ1-2,TRBV7-9,CASSLDRVPFIDYGYTF,TGTGCCAGCAGCCTAGACAGGGTCCCCTTTATTGACTATGGCTACACCTTC
-,-,TRBJ1-4,TRBV21-1,CASSTPDRETNEKLFF,TGTGCCAGCAGCACGCCGGACAGGGAGACTAATGAAAAACTGTTTTTT
-,-,TRBJ1-2,TRBV6-5,CASSYSIKWGRYGYTF,TGTGCCAGCAGTTACTCGATTAAGTGGGGACGGTATGGCTACACCTTC